These 5 T cell receptor beta chains share one sample of origin, sequenced in a study of T cells after posttransplantation cyclophosphamide (dated by TCRdb to about 2016). Library method: the immunoSEQ multiplex PCR assay. TCRdb re-hosts the immuneACCESS table, in-frame sequences only. Its copies lack some clones; in the studies checked, an unresolved V gene accounts for under half of them, and the cause for the rest is not known. The table shows about 39,000 clones here, with no singletons. Approximately 4.5% of the sample goes to the ten largest clones. Specimen: PBMCs. The origin of the receptors is a woman aged 45-60 years in good health and a related stem cell transplant donor.

In this sample, this clone turned up many times. The chain recombines TRBV10-2 with TRBJ2-7; D possibly corresponds to TRBD1 (6 bases). With 10 bases removed from V and 1 base from J, the gap between germline ends came to 14 bases. This CDR3 comprises 13 residues. Germline lookup yields CDR1 WSHSY and CDR2 SAAADI. This CDR3 reads CATSGEPSYEQYF. The CDR3 DNA reads as TGCGCCACCTCAGGGGAACCTTCCTACGAGCAGTACTTC.

This clone came up many times. The rearrangement links TRBV7-9 to TRBJ1-1, with 7 nucleotides matching TRBD1. The CDR3 totals 13 residues. Looked up from germline, CDR1 is SEHNR and CDR2 is FQNEAQ (reference sequence). V shed 5 bases and J 4 bases; nucleotides not matched to a gene: 4. This chain's CDR3 is CASSGQAGTEAFF. The CDR3 nucleotides are TGTGCCAGCAGCGGACAGGCTGGCACTGAAGCTTTCTTT.

This clone has a count of ten or more. The chain joins TRBV30 to TRBJ1-4; TRBD1 matches at 10 bases. This CDR3 is 16 amino acids long. Germline-derived CDR1 and CDR2 are GTSNPN and SVGIG (reference sequence). J gave up 7 bases and V 2 bases, and 10 bases lay outside the gene matches. The CDR3 DNA reads TGTGCCTGGAGTCGGGACAGGGGAGGTAGTATTGAAAAACTGTTTTTT. Translating it yields CAWSRDRGGSIEKLFF.

This clone has at least ten counts. The chain employs TRBV7-2 and TRBJ2-1, with 8 bases identical to TRBD2. The CDR3 has 14 residues. The junction had 5 bases not matched to a gene; V was cut back by 5 bases and J by 5 bases. Germline loops: CDR1 SGHTA, CDR2 FQGNSA. CDR3 region: CASSPGGPNNEQFF. CDR3 nucleotide sequence: TGTGCCAGCAGCCCGGGGGGGCCGAACAATGAGCAGTTCTTC.

This clone showed up many times. The chain combines TRBV6-5 with TRBJ1-1, with 7 bases fitting TRBD1. CDR1 is MNHEY and CDR2 is SVGAGI in the germline V gene. The CDR3 length is 15 residues. Trimming removed 4 bases from V and 4 bases from J; junction bases left unmatched: 9. The CDR3 spells CASSSSGRGSTEAFF. CDR3 sequence (DNA): TGTGCCAGCAGTTCTTCTGGCAGGGGGAGCACTGAAGCTTTCTTT.